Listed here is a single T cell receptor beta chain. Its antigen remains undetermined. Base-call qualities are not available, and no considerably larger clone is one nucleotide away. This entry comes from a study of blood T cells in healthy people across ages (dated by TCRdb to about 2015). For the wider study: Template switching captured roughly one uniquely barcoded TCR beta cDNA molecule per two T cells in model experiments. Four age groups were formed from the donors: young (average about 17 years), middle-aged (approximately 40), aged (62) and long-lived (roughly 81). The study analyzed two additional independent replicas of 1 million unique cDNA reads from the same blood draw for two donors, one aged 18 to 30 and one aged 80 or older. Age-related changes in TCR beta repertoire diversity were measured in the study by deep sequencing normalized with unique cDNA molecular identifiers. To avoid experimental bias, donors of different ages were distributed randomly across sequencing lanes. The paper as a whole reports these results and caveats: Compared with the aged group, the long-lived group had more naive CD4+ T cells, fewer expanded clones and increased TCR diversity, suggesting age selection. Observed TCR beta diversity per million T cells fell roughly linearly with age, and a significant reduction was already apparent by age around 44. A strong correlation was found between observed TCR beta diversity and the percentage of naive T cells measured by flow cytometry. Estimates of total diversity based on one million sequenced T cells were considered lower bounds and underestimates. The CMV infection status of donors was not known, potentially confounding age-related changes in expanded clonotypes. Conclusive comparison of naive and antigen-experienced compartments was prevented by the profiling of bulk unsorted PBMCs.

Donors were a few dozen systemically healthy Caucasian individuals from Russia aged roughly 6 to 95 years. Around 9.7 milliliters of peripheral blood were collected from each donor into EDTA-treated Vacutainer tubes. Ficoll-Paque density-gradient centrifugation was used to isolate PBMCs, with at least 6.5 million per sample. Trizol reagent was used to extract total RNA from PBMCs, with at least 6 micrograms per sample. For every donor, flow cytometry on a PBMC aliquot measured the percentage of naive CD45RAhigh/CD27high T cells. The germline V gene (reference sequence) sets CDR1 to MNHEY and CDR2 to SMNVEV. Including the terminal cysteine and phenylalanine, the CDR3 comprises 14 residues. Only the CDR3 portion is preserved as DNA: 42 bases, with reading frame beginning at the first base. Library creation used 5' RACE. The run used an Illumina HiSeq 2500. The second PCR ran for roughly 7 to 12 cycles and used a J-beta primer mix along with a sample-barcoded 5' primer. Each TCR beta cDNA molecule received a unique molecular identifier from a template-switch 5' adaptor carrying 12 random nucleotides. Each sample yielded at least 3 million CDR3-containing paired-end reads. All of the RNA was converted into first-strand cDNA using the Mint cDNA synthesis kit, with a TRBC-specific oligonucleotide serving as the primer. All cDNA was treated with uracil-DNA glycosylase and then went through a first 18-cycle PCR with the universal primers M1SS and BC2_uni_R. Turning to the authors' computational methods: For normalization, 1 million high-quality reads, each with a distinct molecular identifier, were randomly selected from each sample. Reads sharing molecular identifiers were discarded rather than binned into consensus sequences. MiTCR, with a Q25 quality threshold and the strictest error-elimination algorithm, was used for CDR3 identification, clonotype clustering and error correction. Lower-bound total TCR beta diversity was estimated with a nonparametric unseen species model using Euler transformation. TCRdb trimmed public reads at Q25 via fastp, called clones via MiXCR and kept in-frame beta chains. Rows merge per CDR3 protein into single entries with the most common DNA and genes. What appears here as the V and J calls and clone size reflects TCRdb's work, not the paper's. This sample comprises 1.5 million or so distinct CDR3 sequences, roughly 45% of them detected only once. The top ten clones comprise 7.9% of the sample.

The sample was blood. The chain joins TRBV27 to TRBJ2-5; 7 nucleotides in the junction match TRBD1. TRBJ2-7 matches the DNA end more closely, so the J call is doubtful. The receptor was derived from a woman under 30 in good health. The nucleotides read TGTGCCAGCAGTTTATGGGGACAGACCTACGAGCAGTACTTC. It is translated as CASSLWGQTYEQYF.